This T cell receptor beta chain was identified in a study of CD8+ T cells in alopecia areata. Findings and caveats of the study: In scalp and blood during tofacitinib, many expanded lesional clones persisted.

The treatment is: oral pan-JAK inhibitor, 5-10 mg twice daily. In regard to this clone: Its specificity is not known.

RNA, once extracted, was reverse transcribed into cDNA for use as the sequencing template. The method was immunoSEQ multiplex PCR; TCRdb's version includes in-frame clones alone and lacks a portion of them. The data show about 200,000 clones, with more than 55% seen just once and about 3% held by the top ten. CDR1 and CDR2 (germline): MGHRA, YSYEKL. V lost 0 bases to trimming and J lost 5 bases; unmatched junction nucleotides: 15. The length of the CDR3 is 18 residues. The chain uses TRBV4-1 and TRBJ2-5; TRBD2 aligns across 7 bases. The receptor was derived from a human donor with alopecia areata. The sequencing here drew on CD4+ T cells sorted from blood, taken at week 4, from a patient treated with tofacitinib. The CDR3: CASSQDPGGSPLLETQYF. CDR3 in DNA: TGCGCCAGCAGCCAAGACCCGGGGGGATCCCCCTTGCTGGAGACCCAGTACTTC.